This T cell receptor beta chain was documented in a study of cytomegalovirus exposure and HLA in healthy donors (dated by TCRdb to about 2017). Looking at the study overall: In an earlier analysis of several hundred of the donors, less than 350 Gb of sequence data and roughly 100 million unique TCR beta sequences from approximately 180 million T cells were reported. In a later analysis, previously published TCR beta repertoires from more than 500 donors were re-analyzed and high-resolution HLA genotyping was added so that TCR occurrence patterns could be studied. The study was designed to test whether signatures of past pathogen exposure could be identified by cataloging public T cell receptors. In a later genetic analysis, genome-wide SNP genotypes for about 60% of the 666 donors were used, and that subset was treated as a discovery cohort. A separate validation cohort of over a hundred different subjects was used in addition to the approximately 670-subject first cohort. All discovery cohort repertoires had been generated using a single sequencing platform. On average, 235,054 unique TCR beta nucleotide sequences were sequenced per donor among 300 to 500 genotyped donors of the cohort, with roughly 18% of those sequences being non-productive. Around 320 gigabases of sequencing data and tens of millions of unique TCR sequences were included in an early release covering about 700 HLA-typed donors. Rather than drawing on any new phenotypic data, the later analysis identified candidate immune exposures from TCR beta sequences and the way those sequences occurred across donors. Of the roughly 410 genotyped donors, over 80% were placed in the genetic ancestry cluster associated with self-reported Caucasian donors. High-throughput TCR immunosequencing, statistical association of individual TCRs with disease status, and machine learning were combined to predict cytomegalovirus infection status. The number of donors typed differed by locus, with roughly 629-640 for A, B, C, DRB1 and DQB1, roughly 520 for DQA1, 606 for DPA1, and approximately 470 for DPB1. The study used immunosequencing to profile the T cell repertoires of hundreds of subjects and linked those repertoires to cytomegalovirus serostatus. To decide whether each TCR beta V gene segment behaved as functional or pseudogenic, an earlier analysis of 587 of the donors relied on high-throughput TCR beta sequencing. Several DR-DQ haplotypes were treated as single units for association and clustering because of strong linkage in the cohort. Alongside the repertoire data, information on donor age, sex, ethnicity and CMV serostatus was compiled. HLA typing included class I and class II loci at four-digit resolution.

This clone appeared once. Its antigen has not been determined. Per-base quality was not reported, and no clone a single base away is much larger than it. Library method: the immunoSEQ multiplex PCR assay. The multiplex PCR relied on a mix of 60 forward primers for TCR Vbeta segments and 13 reverse primers for TCR Jbeta segments. A multiplex PCR assay on genomic DNA amplified the CDR3 region of rearranged TCR beta genes. Amplified TCR beta libraries were sequenced as 87-base-pair reads on the Illumina HiSeq System. From the authors' description of their analysis: Across the 666 repertoires, a later analysis counted 60 million to 90 million unique TCR beta chains, roughly 11 million of which were shared by at least two donors. Raw reads were error-corrected and collapsed into unique sequences with a nearest-neighbor algorithm that merged closely related sequences to remove PCR and sequencing errors. CDR3 sequences were aligned to IMGT reference sequences to assign V, D and J gene segments. Each retained sequence needed at least a six-nucleotide match to both a V gene segment and a J gene segment. Rearrangements were classified as productive when the CDR3 lacked stop codons and remained in frame with V and J, and all other rearrangements were classified as non-productive. Following IMGT convention, CDR3 was defined as the stretch from the second conserved V-encoded cysteine up to the conserved J-encoded phenylalanine. In an earlier analysis of approximately 500 of the donors, sequences lacking an unambiguous match to a single V gene segment were excluded. An earlier analysis of fewer than 650 of the donors classified V segments as functional when productive rearrangements were above 56.7% and as segregating when the standard deviation between donors was above 5%. A statistical classification framework was built for diagnosing cytomegalovirus status from the catalog of TCR beta chain sequences. In a later analysis, V and J genes were assigned by comparing TCR nucleotide sequences against IMGT/GENE-DB human TR gene sequences. A later analysis assigned CDR3 sequences and most-parsimonious VDJ recombination scenarios with the TCRdist pipeline. A later analysis defined each TCR beta chain by its CDR3 amino acid sequence plus V-gene family, and excluded reads lacking a unique V-gene family. In a later analysis, nearly 600 highly shared, low-generation-probability nucleotide sequences were removed to address suspected cross-contamination and a sequencing artifact. For each public chain, a later analysis derived a clonal expansion index from normalized ranks of inferred template counts within each repertoire. Generation probabilities in a later analysis came from a VDJ recombination model fitted to out-of-frame rearrangements, and those results were checked against IGoR. In a later analysis, hypergeometric tests were used to score TCR-TCR, TCR-HLA and TCR-CMV co-occurrence, with a repertoire-size bias correction applied to TCR pairs. In a later analysis, false discovery rates were estimated by permuting HLA or CMV assignments 20 times. In a later analysis, co-occurring TCRs were grouped using DBSCAN, with TCRdist sequence similarity added in when clustering inside HLA-allele-positive subsets. Repertoires with fewer than 30,000 or more than 120,000 public chains were left out of co-occurrence clustering, as were about 5 repertoires with anomalous nucleotide sharing. TCRdb holds this immuneACCESS table with in-frame rearrangements only. Some clones are missing; in checked studies, unresolved V genes explain under half, and the rest has no known cause. That table gives V, J and clone size, and the DNA gave D and trimming. The table for this sample lists around 62,000 clones; 78% of them were counted only once. The ten largest account for 9.7% of the sample.

Compared with germline, V lacks 8 bases and J lacks 1 base; bases without a gene match: 2. The cysteine opens and the phenylalanine closes a CDR3 of 16 amino acids. Only CDR3 DNA remains: 48 bases, in frame from the first base. CDR1 ENHRY and CDR2 SYGVKD are derived from the germline V gene. Points the paper makes about the study in general: Some 16 rarely observed V segments, including chromosome 9 orphons, were excluded from the earlier analysis of almost 600 of the donors because counts were too low. A later analysis associated 17,000 or so TCR beta sequences with specific HLA alleles at a false discovery rate of 0.05. The study gave a list of about 170 TCR beta chains associated with cytomegalovirus. When HLA alleles, especially DR and DQ, strongly co-occurred, TCR associations were difficult to assign to individual alleles. A further reported finding was that TCR beta sequences accurately predicted the HLA-A and HLA-B alleles for most subjects in the first cohort. Most TCR sequences were seen in very few donors, while some public TCRs were found in many individuals. In a later genetic analysis, a missense DCLRE1C variant was associated with V-gene and J-gene trimming of TCR beta chains, and the association was replicated in an independent cohort. In a later analysis, most CMV-associated TCR beta chains were found to appear HLA-restricted, with HLA associations seemingly driven largely by CMV exposure. Correlated functional status among segregating V segments might reflect linkage disequilibrium, but an unknown experimental factor could not be ruled out. The 87-base-pair reads could not distinguish some IMGT-functional V segments, including TRBV6-2 and TRBV6-3, so those segments were excluded. Because HLA typing was unavailable for some donors at each locus, only the typed subset was used in association tests. According to the authors, the approach could potentially be generalized to other disease states and immunological phenotypes. According to a later analysis, parvovirus B19, influenza, CMV and Epstein-Barr virus appeared linked to several top co-occurrence clusters. Compared with equally common non-associated chains, HLA-associated TCR beta chains in a later analysis were more clonally expanded and had lower generation probabilities. In an earlier analysis of fewer than 750 of the donors, most TCR beta V segments were observed in productive rearrangements about 87% or about 30% of the time, broadly matching IMGT annotations. Only TCR beta chains were sequenced in this cohort, and the absence of alpha or paired-chain data limited detectable features. In both the original and validation cohorts, the classifier was reported to diagnose cytomegalovirus status with high specificity and sensitivity. For the cohort, immune exposure information was limited to CMV serostatus. In vitro tests confirmed that three of the cytomegalovirus-associated TCR beta chains recognize cytomegalovirus antigens. In a later analysis, TCR association rates were found to vary across HLA loci, with the most associated TCRs seen for DRB1 alleles and the fewest for HLA-C alleles. A group of highly shared sequence variants was considered likely to be a technical artifact of the sequencing pipeline. Presence/absence analyses assumed roughly uniform sequencing depth across donors, an assumption that may not hold. A later genetic analysis reported fewer N-insertions in productive TCRs among donors in an Asian-associated ancestry cluster than the roughly 700-donor mean.

The cohort was made up of approximately 670 healthy bone marrow donors. At the time of sampling, every cohort member was nominally healthy, though immune exposures that went unrecorded were likely present. The donor tested CMV seronegative and was one of the 352 seronegative cohort members. A peripheral blood sample was provided by each donor, and peripheral blood mononuclear cells were used for TCR beta sequencing. The Qiagen DNeasy Blood Extraction Kit was used to extract genomic DNA from the blood cell samples. This receptor was obtained from a man aged 40-55 years in good health and CMV-seronegative. Recombination connected TRBV10-3 to TRBJ2-1; 16 junctional bases match TRBD2. The sample consisted of PBMCs. CDR3 reads: CAIGTSGRGSYNEQFF. The base sequence is TGTGCCATCGGGACTAGCGGGAGGGGATCCTACAATGAGCAGTTCTTC.